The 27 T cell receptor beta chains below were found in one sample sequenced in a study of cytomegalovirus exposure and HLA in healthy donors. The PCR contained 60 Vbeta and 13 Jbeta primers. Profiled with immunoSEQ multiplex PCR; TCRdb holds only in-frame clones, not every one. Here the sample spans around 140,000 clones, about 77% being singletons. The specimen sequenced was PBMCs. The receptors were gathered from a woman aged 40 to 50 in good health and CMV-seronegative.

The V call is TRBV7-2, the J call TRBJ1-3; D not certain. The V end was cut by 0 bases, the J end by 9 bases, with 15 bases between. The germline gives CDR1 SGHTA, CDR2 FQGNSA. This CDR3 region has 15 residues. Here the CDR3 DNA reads TGTGCCAGCAGCTTAGCTCCAGGTCGTGTGGCCACCATATATTTT. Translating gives CASSLAPGRVATIYF.

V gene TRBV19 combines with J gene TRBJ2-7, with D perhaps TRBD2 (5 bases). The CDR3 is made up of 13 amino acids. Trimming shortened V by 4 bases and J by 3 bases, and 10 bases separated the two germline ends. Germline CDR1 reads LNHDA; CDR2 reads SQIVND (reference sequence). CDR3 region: CASSNIGSYEQYF. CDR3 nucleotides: TGTGCCAGTAGTAATATAGGGAGCTACGAGCAGTACTTC.

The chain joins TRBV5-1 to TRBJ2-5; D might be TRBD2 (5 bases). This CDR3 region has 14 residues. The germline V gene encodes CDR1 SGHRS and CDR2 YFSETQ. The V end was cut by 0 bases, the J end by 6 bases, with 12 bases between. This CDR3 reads CASSLAGFGQTQYF. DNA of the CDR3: TGCGCCAGCAGCTTGGCGGGGTTCGGACAGACCCAGTACTTC.

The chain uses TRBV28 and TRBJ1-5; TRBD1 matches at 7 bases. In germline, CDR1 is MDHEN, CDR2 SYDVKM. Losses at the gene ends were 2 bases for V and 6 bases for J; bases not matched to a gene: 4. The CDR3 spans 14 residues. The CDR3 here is CASSLPQGVQPQHF. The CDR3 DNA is TGTGCCAGCAGTTTACCCCAGGGGGTTCAGCCCCAGCATTTT.

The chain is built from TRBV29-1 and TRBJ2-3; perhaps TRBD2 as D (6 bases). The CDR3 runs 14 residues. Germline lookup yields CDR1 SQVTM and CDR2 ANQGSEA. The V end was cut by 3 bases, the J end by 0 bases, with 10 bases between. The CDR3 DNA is TGCAGCGTTGAGGGGACTCATAGCACAGATACGCAGTATTTT. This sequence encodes CSVEGTHSTDTQYF.

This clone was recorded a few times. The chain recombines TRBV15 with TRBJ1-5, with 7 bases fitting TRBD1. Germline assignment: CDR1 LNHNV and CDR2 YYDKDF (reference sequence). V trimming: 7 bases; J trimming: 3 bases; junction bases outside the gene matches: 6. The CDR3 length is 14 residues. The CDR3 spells CATTTGTHNQPQHF. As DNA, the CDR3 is TGTGCCACCACGACAGGGACTCACAATCAGCCCCAGCATTTT.

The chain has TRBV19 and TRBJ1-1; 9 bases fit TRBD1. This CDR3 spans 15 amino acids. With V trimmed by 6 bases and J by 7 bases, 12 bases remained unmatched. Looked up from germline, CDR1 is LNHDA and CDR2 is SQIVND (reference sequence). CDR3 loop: CASRVQGAAQGEAFF. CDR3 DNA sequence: TGTGCCAGTAGGGTACAGGGGGCCGCTCAAGGTGAAGCTTTCTTT.

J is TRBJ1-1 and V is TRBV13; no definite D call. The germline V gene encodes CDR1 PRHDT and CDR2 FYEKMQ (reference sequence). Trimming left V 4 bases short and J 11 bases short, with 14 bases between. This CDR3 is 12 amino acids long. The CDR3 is CASSSGVTRAFF. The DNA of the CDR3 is TGTGCCAGCAGCTCCGGGGTGACGAGGGCTTTCTTT.

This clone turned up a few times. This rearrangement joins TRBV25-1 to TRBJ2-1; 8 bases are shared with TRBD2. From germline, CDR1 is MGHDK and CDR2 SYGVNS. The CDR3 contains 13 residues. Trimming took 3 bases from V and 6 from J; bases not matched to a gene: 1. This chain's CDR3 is CASSDLAGNEQFF. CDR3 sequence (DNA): TGTGCCAGCAGTGACCTAGCGGGCAATGAGCAGTTCTTC.

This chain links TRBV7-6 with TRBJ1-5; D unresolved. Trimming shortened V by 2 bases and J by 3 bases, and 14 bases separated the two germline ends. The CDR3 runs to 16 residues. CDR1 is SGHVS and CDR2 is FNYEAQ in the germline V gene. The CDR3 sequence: CASSLRAEGPNQPQHF. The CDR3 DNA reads TGTGCCAGCAGCTTACGTGCGGAGGGCCCCAATCAGCCCCAGCATTTT.

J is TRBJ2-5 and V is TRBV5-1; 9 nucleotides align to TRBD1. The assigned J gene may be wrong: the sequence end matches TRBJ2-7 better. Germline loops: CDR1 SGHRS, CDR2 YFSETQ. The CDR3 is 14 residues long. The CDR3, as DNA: TGCGCCAGCAGCGCCCGGGACAGGGAAGACGAGCAGTACTTC. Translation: CASSARDREDEQYF.

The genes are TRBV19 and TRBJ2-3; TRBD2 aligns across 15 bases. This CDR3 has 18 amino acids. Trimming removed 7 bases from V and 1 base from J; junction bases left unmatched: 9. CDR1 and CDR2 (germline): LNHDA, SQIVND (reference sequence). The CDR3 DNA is TGTGCCAGTAAAACCGGGACTAGCGGGGGGATCCGCACAGATACGCAGTATTTT. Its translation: CASKTGTSGGIRTDTQYF.

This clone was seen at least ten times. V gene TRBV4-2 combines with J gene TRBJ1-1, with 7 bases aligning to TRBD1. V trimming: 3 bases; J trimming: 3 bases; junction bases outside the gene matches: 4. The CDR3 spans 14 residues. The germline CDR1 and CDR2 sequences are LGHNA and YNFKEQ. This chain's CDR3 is CASSHRDSYTEAFF. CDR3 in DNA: TGTGCCAGCAGCCATCGGGACAGTTACACTGAAGCTTTCTTT.

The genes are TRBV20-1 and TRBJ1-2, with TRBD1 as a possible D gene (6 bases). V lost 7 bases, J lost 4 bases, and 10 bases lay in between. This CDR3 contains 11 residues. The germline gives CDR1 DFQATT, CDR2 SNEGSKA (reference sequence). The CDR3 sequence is CSVGQSYGYTF. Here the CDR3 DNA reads TGCAGTGTCGGACAGAGCTATGGCTACACCTTC.

CDR3 in DNA: TGTGCCAGCAGCTTAGAACTAGCAGGATACGAGCAGTACTTC. This encodes CASSLELAGYEQYF. V and J are TRBV7-9 and TRBJ2-7; D may be TRBD2 (6 bases). V shed 1 base and J shed 4 bases, with 11 bases lying between them. The germline gives CDR1 SEHNR, CDR2 FQNEAQ (reference sequence). The CDR3 is made up of 14 amino acids.

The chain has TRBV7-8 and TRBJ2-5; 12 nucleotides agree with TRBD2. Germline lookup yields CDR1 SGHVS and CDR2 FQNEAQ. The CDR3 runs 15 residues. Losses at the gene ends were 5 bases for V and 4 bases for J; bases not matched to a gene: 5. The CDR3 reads CASSVWTSGVETQYF. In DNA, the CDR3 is TGTGCCAGCAGCGTCTGGACTAGCGGGGTAGAGACCCAGTACTTC.

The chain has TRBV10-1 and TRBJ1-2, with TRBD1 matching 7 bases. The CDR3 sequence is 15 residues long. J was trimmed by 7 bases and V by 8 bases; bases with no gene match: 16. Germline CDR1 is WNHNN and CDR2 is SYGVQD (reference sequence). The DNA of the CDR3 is TGCGCCAGCGGAGACCGGGACAGCGACTTTCTTGGCTACACCTTC. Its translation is CASGDRDSDFLGYTF.

The CDR3 DNA reads TGTGCCAGCAGCTTCGGGGGAAACTATGGCTACACCTTC. This encodes CASSFGGNYGYTF. The rearrangement links TRBV7-3 to TRBJ1-2; D is possibly TRBD1 (5 bases). The germline V gene encodes CDR1 SGHTA and CDR2 FQGTGA. CDR3 size: 13 residues. V gave up 3 bases and J gave up 2 bases, with 7 bases separating them.

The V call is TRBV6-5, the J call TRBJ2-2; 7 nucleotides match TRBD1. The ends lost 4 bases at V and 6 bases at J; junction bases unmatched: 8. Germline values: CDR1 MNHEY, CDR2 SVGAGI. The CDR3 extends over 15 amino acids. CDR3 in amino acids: CASSFGQAHAGELFF. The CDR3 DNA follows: TGTGCCAGCAGTTTCGGACAGGCACACGCCGGGGAGCTGTTTTTT.

The DNA of the CDR3 is TGTGCCAGCAGCTACCCTGCGGTCGAGACCCAGTACTTC. Translating it yields CASSYPAVETQYF. The chain combines TRBV7-6 with TRBJ2-5; D not certain. Per the germline V gene, CDR1 is SGHVS and CDR2 is FNYEAQ. The CDR3 spans 13 residues. Trimming removed 4 bases at V and 5 bases at J, with 11 bases between.

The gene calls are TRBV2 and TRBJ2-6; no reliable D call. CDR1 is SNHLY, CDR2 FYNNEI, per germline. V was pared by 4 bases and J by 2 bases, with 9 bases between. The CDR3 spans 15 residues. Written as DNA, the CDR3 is TGTGCCAGCAGTGTAGGAGAGGCTGGGGCCAACGTCCTGACTTTC. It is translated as CASSVGEAGANVLTF.

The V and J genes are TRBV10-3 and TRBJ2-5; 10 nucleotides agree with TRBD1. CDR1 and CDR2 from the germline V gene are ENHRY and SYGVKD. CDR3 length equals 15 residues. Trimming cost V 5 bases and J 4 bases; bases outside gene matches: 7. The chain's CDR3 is CAISSGTGARETQYF. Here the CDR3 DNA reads TGTGCCATCAGTTCCGGGACAGGGGCCCGAGAGACCCAGTACTTC.

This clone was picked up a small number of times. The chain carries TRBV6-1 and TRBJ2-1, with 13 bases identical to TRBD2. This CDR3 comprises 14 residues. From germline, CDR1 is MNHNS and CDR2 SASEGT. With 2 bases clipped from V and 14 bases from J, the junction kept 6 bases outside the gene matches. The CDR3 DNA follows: TGTGCCAGCAGTGAATCGACTAGCGGGGGGCCGAAGTTCTTC. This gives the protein CASSESTSGGPKFF.

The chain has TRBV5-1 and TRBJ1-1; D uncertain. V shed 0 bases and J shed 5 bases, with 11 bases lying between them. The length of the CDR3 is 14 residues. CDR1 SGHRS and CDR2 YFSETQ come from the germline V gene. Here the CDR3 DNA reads TGCGCCAGCAGCTTGGAGACGCGGAGTACTGAAGCTTTCTTT. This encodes CASSLETRSTEAFF. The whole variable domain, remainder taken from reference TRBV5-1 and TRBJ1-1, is KAGVTQTPRYLIKTRGQQVTLSCSPISGHRSVSWYQQTPGQGLQFLFEYFSETQRNKGNFPGRFSGRQFSNSRSEMNVSTLELGDSALYLCASSLETRSTEAFFGQGTRLTVV.

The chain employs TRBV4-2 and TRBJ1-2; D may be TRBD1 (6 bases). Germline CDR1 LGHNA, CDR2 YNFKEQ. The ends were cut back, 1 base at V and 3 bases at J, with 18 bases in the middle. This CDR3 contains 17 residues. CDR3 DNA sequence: TGTGCCAGCAGCCAAGTTTTCGGGGGGCGGGGGGACTATGGCTACACCTTC. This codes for CASSQVFGGRGDYGYTF.

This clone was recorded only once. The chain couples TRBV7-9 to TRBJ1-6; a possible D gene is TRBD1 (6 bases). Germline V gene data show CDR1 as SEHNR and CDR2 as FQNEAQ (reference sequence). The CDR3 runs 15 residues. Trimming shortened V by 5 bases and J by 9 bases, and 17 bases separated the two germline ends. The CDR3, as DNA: TGTGCCAGCAGCCAGGGGACGGGACCTCCTTCACCCCTCCACTTT. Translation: CASSQGTGPPSPLHF.

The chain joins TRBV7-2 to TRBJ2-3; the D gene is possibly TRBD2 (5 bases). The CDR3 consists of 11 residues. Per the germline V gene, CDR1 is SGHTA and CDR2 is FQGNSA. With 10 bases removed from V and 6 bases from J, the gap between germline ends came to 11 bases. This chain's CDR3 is CATREVDTQYF. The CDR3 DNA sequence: TGTGCCACCCGGGAAGTGGATACGCAGTATTTT.